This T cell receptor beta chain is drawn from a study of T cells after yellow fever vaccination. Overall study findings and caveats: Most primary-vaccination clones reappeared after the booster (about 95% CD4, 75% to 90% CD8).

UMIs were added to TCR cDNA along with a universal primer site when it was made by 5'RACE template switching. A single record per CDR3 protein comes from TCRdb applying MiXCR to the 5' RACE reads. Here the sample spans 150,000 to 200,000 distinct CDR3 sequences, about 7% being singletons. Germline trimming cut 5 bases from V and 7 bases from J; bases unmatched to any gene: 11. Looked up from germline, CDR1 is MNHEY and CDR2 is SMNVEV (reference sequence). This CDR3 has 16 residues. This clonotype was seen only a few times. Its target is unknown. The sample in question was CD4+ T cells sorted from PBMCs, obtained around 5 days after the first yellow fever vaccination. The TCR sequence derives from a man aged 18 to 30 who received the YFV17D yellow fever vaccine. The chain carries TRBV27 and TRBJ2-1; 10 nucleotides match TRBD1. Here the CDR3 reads CASSRTGTGARNEQFF. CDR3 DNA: TGTGCCAGCAGTCGAACCGGGACAGGGGCTAGGAATGAGCAGTTCTTC.